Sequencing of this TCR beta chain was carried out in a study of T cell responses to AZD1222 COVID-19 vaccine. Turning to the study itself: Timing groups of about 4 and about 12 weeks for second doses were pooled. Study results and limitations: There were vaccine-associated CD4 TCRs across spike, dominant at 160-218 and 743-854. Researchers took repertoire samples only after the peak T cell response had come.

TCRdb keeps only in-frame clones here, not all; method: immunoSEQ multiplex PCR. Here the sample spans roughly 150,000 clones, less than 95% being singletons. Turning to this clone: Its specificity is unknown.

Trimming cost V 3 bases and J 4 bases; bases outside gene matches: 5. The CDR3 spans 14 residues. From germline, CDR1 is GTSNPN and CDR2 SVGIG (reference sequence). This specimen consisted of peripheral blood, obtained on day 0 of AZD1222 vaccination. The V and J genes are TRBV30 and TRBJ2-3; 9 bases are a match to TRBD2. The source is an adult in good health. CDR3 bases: TGTGCCTGGAGGGCTAGCGGGAATTCAGATACGCAGTATTTT. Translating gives CAWRASGNSDTQYF.